A single sample gave rise to the 10 T cell receptor beta chains below, sequenced in a study of blood T cell repertoires in COVID-19. This table comes from immunoSEQ multiplex PCR, and its TCRdb copy is limited to in-frame clones, with some not included. The sample has 20,000 to 25,000 clones, about 93% seen once. Sequences were obtained from peripheral blood. These receptors originate from a human donor in a cohort sampled during active COVID-19.

The gene calls are TRBV18 and TRBJ2-3; D perhaps matches TRBD2 (6 bases). V lost 3 bases to trimming and J lost 1 base, with 11 bases between them. The CDR3 contains 15 residues. Germline CDR1 and CDR2: KGHSH and LQKENI. The CDR3 here is CASSPPGDGTDTQYF. CDR3 nucleotides: TGTGCCAGCTCACCCCCGGGAGATGGCACAGATACGCAGTATTTT.

The chain has TRBV7-2 and TRBJ1-5; perhaps TRBD1 as D (6 bases). The V gene's germline CDR1 is SGHTA and CDR2 FQGNSA. The CDR3 is made up of 16 amino acids. The V end lost 0 bases, the J end lost 0 bases, and 9 bases lay between the germline ends. CDR3 DNA sequence: TGTGCCAGCAGCTTAGCGGGGACACTTAGCAATCAGCCCCAGCATTTT. Its protein product is CASSLAGTLSNQPQHF.

V usage is TRBV6-1 and J usage is TRBJ1-5, with D maybe TRBD1 (5 bases). CDR3 length: 14 amino acids. V lost 0 bases and J 14 bases, leaving 17 bases between the germline ends. CDR1 is MNHNS and CDR2 is SASEGT in the germline V gene. CDR3 region: CASSEALVAAGEHF. CDR3 DNA sequence: TGTGCCAGCAGTGAAGCGCTTGTCGCTGCGGGGGAGCATTTT.

The chain links TRBV19 to TRBJ1-2, with D uncertain. Per the germline V gene, CDR1 is LNHDA and CDR2 is SQIVND (reference sequence). V lost 4 bases and J lost 1, with 7 bases in between. CDR3 size: 13 residues. CDR3 coding DNA: TGTGCCAGTAGTACCGGGGTTAACTATGGCTACACCTTC. It is translated as CASSTGVNYGYTF.

The chain employs TRBV7-2 and TRBJ2-1, with D tentatively TRBD2 (5 bases). This CDR3 region has 16 residues. Germline CDR1 reads SGHTA; CDR2 reads FQGNSA. V lost 4 bases to trimming and J lost 6 bases, with 19 bases between them. The CDR3 is CASSSRRASLGNEQFF. CDR3 in DNA: TGTGCCAGCAGCTCGCGTCGGGCTAGCTTGGGCAATGAGCAGTTCTTC.

The J gene is TRBJ2-7, the V gene TRBV6-2 or TRBV6-3, with TRBD2 as a possible D gene (5 bases). The CDR3 spans 14 residues. V dropped 2 bases and J dropped 5 bases, with 13 bases sitting between them. CDR1 is MNHEY and CDR2 is SVGEGT in the germline V gene. CDR3 sequence: CASSYMASRNEQYF. In DNA, the CDR3 is TGTGCCAGCAGTTACATGGCTAGCCGAAACGAGCAGTACTTC.

V usage is TRBV11-2 and J usage is TRBJ1-1; D unclear. The CDR3 has 14 amino acids. The germline V and J ends were trimmed by 5 bases and 0 bases, with 10 bases remaining between them. CDR1 is SGHAT and CDR2 is FQNNGV in the germline V gene. CDR3 DNA sequence: TGTGCCAGCAGCCGCCGGGGTTTGAACACTGAAGCTTTCTTT. The encoded protein is CASSRRGLNTEAFF.

The V and J genes are TRBV3-1 (or the pseudogene TRBV3-2) and TRBJ1-6; 9 nucleotides line up with TRBD1. V trimming: 4 bases; J trimming: 3 bases; junction bases outside the gene matches: 4. The CDR3 loop spans 16 amino acids. Germline CDR1 is LGHDT and CDR2 is YNNKEL (reference sequence). CDR3: CASSRAGQGYNSPLHF. The CDR3 DNA reads as TGTGCCAGCAGCCGGGCGGGACAGGGCTATAATTCACCCCTCCACTTT.

The chain uses TRBV6-4 and TRBJ2-1; TRBD2 matches 11 bases. This CDR3 is 15 amino acids long. V lost 0 bases to trimming and J lost 6 bases; unmatched junction nucleotides: 1. Germline V CDR1 and CDR2: MRHNA, SNTAGT. CDR3 nucleotides: TGTGCCAGCAGTGACTCTAGCGGGGGGGCCAATGAGCAGTTCTTC. As protein: CASSDSSGGANEQFF.

This clone has just a few counts. The chain links TRBV21-1 to TRBJ1-6; TRBD1 was called by the table and not checked on the DNA. TRBV21-1 is shown as a pseudogene. This CDR3 is built from 14 residues. CDR3 nucleotides: TGTGCCAGCAGCACACAGGGGACTAATTCACCCCTCCACTTT. It translates to CASSTQGTNSPLHF.